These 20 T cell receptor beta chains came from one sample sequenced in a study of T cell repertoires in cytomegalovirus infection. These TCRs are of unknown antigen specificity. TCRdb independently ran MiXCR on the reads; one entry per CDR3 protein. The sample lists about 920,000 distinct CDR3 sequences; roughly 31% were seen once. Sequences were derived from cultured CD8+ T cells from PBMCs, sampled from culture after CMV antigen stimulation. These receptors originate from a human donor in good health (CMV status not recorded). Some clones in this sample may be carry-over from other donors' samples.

This CDR3 is CASSQPEGTEAFF. Written as DNA, the CDR3 is TGTGCCAGCAGCCAACCCGAGGGCACTGAAGCTTTCTTT. This chain joins TRBV5-4 and TRBJ1-1, with D uncertain. Germline values: CDR1 SGHNT, CDR2 YYREEE (reference sequence). Trimming stripped 4 bases from V and 4 bases from J, with 11 bases between. The CDR3 runs to 13 residues.

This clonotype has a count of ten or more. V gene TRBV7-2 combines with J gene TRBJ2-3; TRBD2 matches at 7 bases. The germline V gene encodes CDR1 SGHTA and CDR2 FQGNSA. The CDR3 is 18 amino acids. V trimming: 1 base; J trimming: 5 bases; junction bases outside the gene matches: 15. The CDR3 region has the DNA TGTGCCAGCAGCTTAGGTCTAGCGGCGTCGCCATTTGGAGATACGCAGTATTTT. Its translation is CASSLGLAASPFGDTQYF.

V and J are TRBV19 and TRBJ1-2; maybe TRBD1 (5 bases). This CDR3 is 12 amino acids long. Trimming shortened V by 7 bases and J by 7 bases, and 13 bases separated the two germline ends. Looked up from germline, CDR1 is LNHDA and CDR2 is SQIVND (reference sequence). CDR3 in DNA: TGTGCCAGTACGGCAGGGAGTTTTGGCTACACCTTC. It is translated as CASTAGSFGYTF.

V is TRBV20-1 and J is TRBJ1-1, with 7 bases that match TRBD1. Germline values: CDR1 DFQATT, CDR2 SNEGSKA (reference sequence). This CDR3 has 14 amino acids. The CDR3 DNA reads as TGCAGGGCCAGGGGGGCCGACCGGGGAACTGAAGCTTTCTTT. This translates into CRARGADRGTEAFF.

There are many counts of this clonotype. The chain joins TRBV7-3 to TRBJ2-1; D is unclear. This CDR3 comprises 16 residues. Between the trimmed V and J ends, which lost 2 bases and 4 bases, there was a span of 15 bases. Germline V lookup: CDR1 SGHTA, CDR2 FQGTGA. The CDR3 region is CASSLGWPGLYNEQFF. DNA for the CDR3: TGTGCCAGCAGCTTAGGATGGCCAGGTTTATACAATGAGCAGTTCTTC.

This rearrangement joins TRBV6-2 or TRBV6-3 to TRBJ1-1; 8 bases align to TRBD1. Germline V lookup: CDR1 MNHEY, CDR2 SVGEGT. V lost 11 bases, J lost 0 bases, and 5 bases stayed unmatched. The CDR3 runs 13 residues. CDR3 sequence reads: CAVQGGVNTEAFF. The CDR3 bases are TGTGCCGTACAGGGGGGAGTGAACACTGAAGCTTTCTTT.

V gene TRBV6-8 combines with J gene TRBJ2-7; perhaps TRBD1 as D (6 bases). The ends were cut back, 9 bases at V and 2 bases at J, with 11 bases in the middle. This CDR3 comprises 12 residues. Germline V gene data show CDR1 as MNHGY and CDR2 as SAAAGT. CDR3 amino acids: CARWDNPYEQYF. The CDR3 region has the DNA TGTGCCAGATGGGACAACCCCTACGAGCAGTACTTC.

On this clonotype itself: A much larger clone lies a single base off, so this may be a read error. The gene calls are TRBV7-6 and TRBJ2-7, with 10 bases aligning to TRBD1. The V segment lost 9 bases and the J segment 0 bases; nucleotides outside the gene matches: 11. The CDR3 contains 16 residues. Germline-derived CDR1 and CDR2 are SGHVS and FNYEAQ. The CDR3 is CARSGARDRGSYEQYF. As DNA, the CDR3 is TGTGCCAGAAGCGGAGCCCGGGACAGGGGCTCCTACGAGCAGTACTTC.

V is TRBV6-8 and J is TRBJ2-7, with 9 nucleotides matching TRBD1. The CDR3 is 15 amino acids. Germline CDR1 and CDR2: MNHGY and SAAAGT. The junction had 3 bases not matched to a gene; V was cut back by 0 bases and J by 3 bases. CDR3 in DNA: TGTGCCAGCAGTTACTCGGTGGACAGGGGCTACGAGCAGTACTTC. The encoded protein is CASSYSVDRGYEQYF.

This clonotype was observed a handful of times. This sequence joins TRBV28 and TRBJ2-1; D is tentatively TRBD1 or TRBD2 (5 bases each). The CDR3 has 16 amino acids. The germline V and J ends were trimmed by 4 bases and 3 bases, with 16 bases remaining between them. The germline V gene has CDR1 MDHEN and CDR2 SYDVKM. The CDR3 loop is CASSSLRARDYNEQFF. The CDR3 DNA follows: TGTGCCAGCAGTTCCCTGAGGGCCAGGGACTACAATGAGCAGTTCTTC.

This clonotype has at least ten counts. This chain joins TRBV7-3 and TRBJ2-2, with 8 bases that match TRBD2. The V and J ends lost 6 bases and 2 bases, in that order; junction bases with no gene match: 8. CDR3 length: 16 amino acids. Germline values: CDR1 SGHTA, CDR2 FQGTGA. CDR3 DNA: TGTGCCAGCAGTTCCGGACTAGCACATAACACCGGGGAGCTGTTTTTT. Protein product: CASSSGLAHNTGELFF.

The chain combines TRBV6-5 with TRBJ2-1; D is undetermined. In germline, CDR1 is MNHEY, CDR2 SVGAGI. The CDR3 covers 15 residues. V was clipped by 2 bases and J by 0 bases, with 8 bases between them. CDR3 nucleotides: TGTGCCAGCAGTTACGAGGATAGCTCCTACAATGAGCAGTTCTTC. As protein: CASSYEDSSYNEQFF.

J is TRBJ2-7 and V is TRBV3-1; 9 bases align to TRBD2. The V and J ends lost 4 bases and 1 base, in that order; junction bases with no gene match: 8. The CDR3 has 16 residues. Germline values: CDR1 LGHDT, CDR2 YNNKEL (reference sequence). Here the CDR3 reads CASSPSGGIDSYEQYF. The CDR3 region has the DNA TGTGCCAGCAGCCCGAGCGGGGGGATTGATTCCTACGAGCAGTACTTC.

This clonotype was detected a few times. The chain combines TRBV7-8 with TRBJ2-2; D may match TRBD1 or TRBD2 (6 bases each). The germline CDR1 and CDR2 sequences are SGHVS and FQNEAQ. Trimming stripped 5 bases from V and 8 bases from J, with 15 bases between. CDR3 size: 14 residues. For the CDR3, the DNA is TGTGCCAGCAGCGTATCCGGGGGCCTGGGGGAGCTGTTTTTT. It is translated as CASSVSGGLGELFF.

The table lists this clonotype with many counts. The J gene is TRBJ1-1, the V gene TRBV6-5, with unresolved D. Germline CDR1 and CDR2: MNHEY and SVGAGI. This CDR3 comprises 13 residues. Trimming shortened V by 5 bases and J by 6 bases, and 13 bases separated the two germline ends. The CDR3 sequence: CASSLPGGAEAFF. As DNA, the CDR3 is TGTGCCAGCAGTCTACCCGGTGGCGCTGAAGCTTTCTTT.

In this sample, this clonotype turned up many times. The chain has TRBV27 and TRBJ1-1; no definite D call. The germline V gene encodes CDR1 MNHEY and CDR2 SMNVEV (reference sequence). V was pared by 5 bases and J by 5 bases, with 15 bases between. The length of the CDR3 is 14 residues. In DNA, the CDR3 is TGTGCCAGCAGTCTACAGCCTAGATGGACTGAAGCTTTCTTT. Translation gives CASSLQPRWTEAFF.

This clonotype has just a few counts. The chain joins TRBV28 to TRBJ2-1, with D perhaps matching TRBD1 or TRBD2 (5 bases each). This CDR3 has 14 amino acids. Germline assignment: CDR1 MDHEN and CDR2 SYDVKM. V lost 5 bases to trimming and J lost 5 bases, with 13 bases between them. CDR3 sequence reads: CASSPGHLNNEQFF. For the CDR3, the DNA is TGTGCCAGCAGTCCGGGGCACCTAAACAATGAGCAGTTCTTC.

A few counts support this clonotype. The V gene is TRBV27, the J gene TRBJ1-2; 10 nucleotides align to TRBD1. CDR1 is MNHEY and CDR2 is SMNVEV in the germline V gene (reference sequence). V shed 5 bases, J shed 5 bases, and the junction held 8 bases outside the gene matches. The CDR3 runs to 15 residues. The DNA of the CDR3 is TGTGCCAGCAGTCCGGGGACAGGGGTTTGGTATGGCTACACCTTC. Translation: CASSPGTGVWYGYTF.

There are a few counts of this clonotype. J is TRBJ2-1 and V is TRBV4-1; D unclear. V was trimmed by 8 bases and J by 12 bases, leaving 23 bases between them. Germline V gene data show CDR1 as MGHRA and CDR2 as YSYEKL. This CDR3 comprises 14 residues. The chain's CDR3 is CASRPLGDPVAQFF. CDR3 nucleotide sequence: TGCGCCAGCCGCCCGCTGGGTGATCCGGTCGCGCAGTTCTTC.

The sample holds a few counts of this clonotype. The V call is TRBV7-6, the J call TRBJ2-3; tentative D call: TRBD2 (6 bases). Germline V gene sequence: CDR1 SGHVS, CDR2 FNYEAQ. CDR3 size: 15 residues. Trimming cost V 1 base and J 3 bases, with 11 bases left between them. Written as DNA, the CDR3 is TGTGCCAGCAGCTTAGAAGTCGGGGGTACAGATACGCAGTATTTT. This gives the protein CASSLEVGGTDTQYF.